These T cell receptor beta chains were read from a single sample in a study of OX40 agonist ivuxolimab in advanced cancers. Libraries were prepared by immunoSEQ multiplex PCR; TCRdb keeps only in-frame clonotypes and omits some of them. The sample consists of some 50,000 clones, about 90% of them appearing once. Sequencing was performed on CD4+ or CD8+ T cells sorted from blood, taken in a trial of the OX40 agonist ivuxolimab. The receptors originated from an adult with an advanced solid tumor such as melanoma, head and neck, liver or kidney cancer. Each CDR3 is given with its conserved first and last residue. D genes are given only for firm matches. Where a row states a size, it is once, few, many or the class of an expanded clone; other rows omit it.

v_gene	j_gene	abundance	d_gene	CDR3nt	CDR3aa
TRBV28	TRBJ2-5	NA	TRBD2	TGTGCCAGCAGTTTGGTAACTAGCGGGAGGCCCACAGTGACCCAGTACTTC	CASSLVTSGRPTVTQYF
TRBV2	TRBJ1-6	NA	NA	TGTGCCAGCAGTGAGGCGAACTATAATTCACCCCTCCACTTT	CASSEANYNSPLHF
TRBV4-3	TRBJ2-4	few	NA	TGCGCCAGCAGCCAAGATCGGGCAGGAAACATTCAGTACTTC	CASSQDRAGNIQYF
TRBV2	TRBJ2-1	NA	NA	TGTGCCAGCCGAGTGAGGGGAGCCCTCTATGAGCAGTTCTTC	CASRVRGALYEQFF
TRBV18	TRBJ2-5	NA	NA	TGTGCCAGCTCACCACCGTTTCCGGGGCGAGAGACCCAGTACTTC	CASSPPFPGRETQYF
TRBV28	TRBJ2-7	NA	NA	TGTGCCAGCAGTGATACTAGGTCCCCTCCCCACGAGCAGTACTTC	CASSDTRSPPHEQYF
TRBV28	TRBJ2-3	NA	NA	TGTGCCAGCAGTTGGGGGCTAGGTCCCACAGATACGCAGTATTTT	CASSWGLGPTDTQYF
TRBV6-5	TRBJ1-5	once	NA	TGTGCCAGCAGTCGCGGGGCTATGGGCAATCAGCCCCAGCATTTT	CASSRGAMGNQPQHF
TRBV5-1	TRBJ2-3	NA	NA	TGCGCCAGCAGCTTGGTACCGGCACAGGATACGCAGTATTTT	CASSLVPAQDTQYF
TRBV15	TRBJ1-5	NA	TRBD1	TGTGCCACCAGCAGAGAACCCGGGACAGGGGGCCTGGATCAGCCCCAGCATTTT	CATSREPGTGGLDQPQHF
TRBV18	TRBJ1-5	once	NA	TGTGCCAGCTCCGCCTACAGGGATAGCAATCAGCCCCAGCATTTT	CASSAYRDSNQPQHF
TRBV6-5	TRBJ2-3	NA	TRBD2	TGTGCCAGCAGTAGGACTAGAGGGGCCACAGATACGCAGTATTTT	CASSRTRGATDTQYF
TRBV5-1	TRBJ1-1	NA	NA	TGCGCCAGCAGCCTCACAGTGAACACTGAAGCTTTCTTT	CASSLTVNTEAFF
TRBV7-2	TRBJ1-1	once	TRBD1	TGTGCCAGCAGCTCGGACAGGGTGATGAACACTGAAGCTTTCTTT	CASSSDRVMNTEAFF
TRBV30	TRBJ2-4	NA	TRBD1	TGTGCCTGGACCCTGACAGGGGTGAACATTCAGTACTTC	CAWTLTGVNIQYF
TRBV10-3	TRBJ1-6	NA	NA	TGTGCCATCAGCACACAGGCCTCCTATAATTCACCCCTCCACTTT	CAISTQASYNSPLHF
TRBV29-1	TRBJ1-4	NA	NA	TGCAGCGTTGAAGATCTCGGCACACTTGGGGAAAAACTGTTTTTT	CSVEDLGTLGEKLFF
TRBV9	TRBJ1-4	NA	TRBD1	TGTGCCAGCAGCTCGCGGACAGGGGGCGCGGAAAAACTGTTTTTT	CASSSRTGGAEKLFF
TRBV5-1	TRBJ2-2	NA	TRBD2	TGCGCCAGCAGCTTGAGGTTTACTAGCGGGGGGCCAAACACCGGGGAGCTGTTTTTT	CASSLRFTSGGPNTGELFF
TRBV5-1	TRBJ1-1	few	TRBD1	TGCGCCAGCAGCTTGGGACAGGGGGAGGGTGCTTTCTTT	CASSLGQGEGAFF
TRBV28	TRBJ2-5	NA	NA	TGTGCCAGCGAGGGGAAGAAGGAGACCCAGTACTTC	CASEGKKETQYF
TRBV5-1	TRBJ1-1	NA	NA	TGCGCCAGCAGCAAGGAGGGCGGGAACACTGAAGCTTTCTTT	CASSKEGGNTEAFF
TRBV30	TRBJ2-7	once	NA	TGTGCCTGGAGTGCAGCCTACGAGCAGTACTTC	CAWSAAYEQYF
TRBV10-2	TRBJ2-1	NA	NA	TGCGCCAGCAGTGAGCACCCTTCCTACAATGAGCAGTTCTTC	CASSEHPSYNEQFF
TRBV5-1	TRBJ1-4	once	NA	TGCGCCAGCAGACCTGATACGAGGGAAAAACTGTTTTTT	CASRPDTREKLFF
TRBV29-1	TRBJ2-5	NA	TRBD1	TGCAGCTTCACGGACAGGGGGCTCCCTACCCAGTACTTC	CSFTDRGLPTQYF
TRBV11-2	TRBJ2-7	NA	NA	TGTGCCAGCAGTCTAGGAAGCGGCGAGCAGTACTTC	CASSLGSGEQYF
TRBV18	TRBJ1-3	NA	NA	TGTGCCAGCTCACCACCCCAGGGGCCCGGAAACTCTGGAAACACCATATATTTT	CASSPPQGPGNSGNTIYF
TRBV6-1	TRBJ2-1	few	NA	TGTGCCAGCAGTGTAACCGGGACTCTGAATGAGCAGTTCTTC	CASSVTGTLNEQFF
TRBV7-8	TRBJ2-7	NA	TRBD1	TGTGCCAGCAGCTTAATGGCCGGGACAGTGCAGTACTTC	CASSLMAGTVQYF
TRBV5-1	TRBJ1-4	NA	TRBD1	TGCGCCAGCAGCTGGGGACAGCGTAATGAAAAACTGTTTTTT	CASSWGQRNEKLFF
TRBV5-5	TRBJ2-1	once	TRBD2	TGTGCCAGCAGCTTGGTAGCGGGAGTTAAAGGTGAGCAGTTCTTC	CASSLVAGVKGEQFF
TRBV5-4	TRBJ2-3	NA	NA	TGTGCCAGCAGCTTGTCGGGGAGGACAGATACGCAGTATTTT	CASSLSGRTDTQYF
TRBV25-1	TRBJ1-4	NA	NA	TGTGCCAGCAGTGGCCGGGTCAGCCCCAATGAAAAACTGTTTTTT	CASSGRVSPNEKLFF
TRBV19	TRBJ2-2	NA	NA	TGTGCCAGTAAGGGAGAGGGGCGGACGAACACCGGGGAGCTGTTTTTT	CASKGEGRTNTGELFF
TRBV25-1	TRBJ1-1	NA	NA	TGTGCCAGCAGTGAATGGAGCCTCAACACTGAAGCTTTCTTT	CASSEWSLNTEAFF
TRBV21-1	TRBJ1-5	NA	NA	TGTGCCAGCAGCAAAGAGACAGGTTGGCATCAGCCCCAGCATTTT	CASSKETGWHQPQHF
TRBV28	TRBJ1-1	NA	NA	TGTGCCAGCAGTTTATACCCAGGGTCAATGAACACTGAAGCTTTCTTT	CASSLYPGSMNTEAFF
TRBV9	TRBJ1-1	NA	NA	TGTGCCAGCAGCGTATCGGGAACCGAGGACGGAGCTTTCTTT	CASSVSGTEDGAFF
TRBV9	TRBJ1-2	NA	TRBD1	TGTGCCAGCAGCGTTGGACAGGGGAGTTCAAACTATGGCTACACCTTC	CASSVGQGSSNYGYTF
TRBV25-1	TRBJ2-2	NA	NA	TGTGCCAGCAGTGGTCCCCAAACCGGGGAGCTGTTTTTT	CASSGPQTGELFF
TRBV4-2	TRBJ1-1	NA	TRBD1	TGTGCCAGCAGCCACCCCTCAGGGGGCACTGAAGCTTTCTTT	CASSHPSGGTEAFF
TRBV2	TRBJ1-5	few	TRBD1	TGTGCCAGCAGTACAGGGGCGGGGAGCAATCAGCCCCAGCATTTT	CASSTGAGSNQPQHF
TRBV5-8	TRBJ2-2	NA	TRBD1	TGTGCCAGCAGAACAGGGGCGCGGATCACCGGGGAGCTGTTTTTT	CASRTGARITGELFF
TRBV4-2	TRBJ1-1	NA	NA	TGTGCCAGCAGCCCCACAGGGATCGGCACTGAAGCTTTCTTT	CASSPTGIGTEAFF
TRBV28	TRBJ2-4	NA	NA	TGTGCCAGCACCCGAGGGGGAAATAACGGACTTCAGTACTTC	CASTRGGNNGLQYF
TRBV6-1	TRBJ2-2	NA	NA	TGTGCCAGCAGTGAAGGTCTACACACCGGGGAGCTGTTTTTT	CASSEGLHTGELFF
TRBV6-5	TRBJ1-3	NA	NA	TGTGCCAGCAGACAAACAGTAGCCTCTGGAAACACCATATATTTT	CASRQTVASGNTIYF
TRBV28	TRBJ1-5	NA	NA	TGTGCCAGCAGACATCTGGGGAGATCTAGCAATCAGCCCCAGCATTTT	CASRHLGRSSNQPQHF
TRBV28	TRBJ2-3	NA	NA	TGTGCCAGCAGTTTGATGGCTAGCGGCACAGATACGCAGTATTTT	CASSLMASGTDTQYF
TRBV10-2	TRBJ2-3	NA	TRBD1	TGCGCCAGCAGCCGGACAGGAGATACGCAGTATTTT	CASSRTGDTQYF
TRBV14	TRBJ2-2	NA	NA	TGTGCCAGCAGCATAAGGGGTTCTGTCGGGGAGCTGTTTTTT	CASSIRGSVGELFF
TRBV28	TRBJ1-5	NA	TRBD1	TGTGCCAGCAGCCATACCAGGGGGTCCAGCAATCAGCCCCAGCATTTT	CASSHTRGSSNQPQHF
TRBV15	TRBJ2-5	NA	NA	TGTGCCACCAGCCGCGGACGTCTCAGGGAGACCCAGTACTTC	CATSRGRLRETQYF